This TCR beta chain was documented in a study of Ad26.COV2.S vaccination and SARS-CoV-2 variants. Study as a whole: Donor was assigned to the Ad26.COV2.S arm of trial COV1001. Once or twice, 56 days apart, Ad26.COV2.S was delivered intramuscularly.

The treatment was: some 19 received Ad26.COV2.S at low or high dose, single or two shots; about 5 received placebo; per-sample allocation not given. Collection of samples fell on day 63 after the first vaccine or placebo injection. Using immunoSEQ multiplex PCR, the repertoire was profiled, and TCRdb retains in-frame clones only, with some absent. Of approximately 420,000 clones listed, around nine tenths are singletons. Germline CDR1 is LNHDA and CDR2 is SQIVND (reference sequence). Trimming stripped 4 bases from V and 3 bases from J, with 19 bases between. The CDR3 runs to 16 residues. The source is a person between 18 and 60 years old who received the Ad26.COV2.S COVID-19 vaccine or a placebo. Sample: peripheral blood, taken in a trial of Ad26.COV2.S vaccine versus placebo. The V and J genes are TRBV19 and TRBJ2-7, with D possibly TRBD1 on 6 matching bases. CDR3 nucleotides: TGTGCCAGTAGTACCCAGGGACACCCGGAGGACTACGAGCAGTACTTC. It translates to CASSTQGHPEDYEQYF.